The clone carrying this T cell receptor beta chain was seen only a few times. Its antigen is currently unknown. With a much larger clone just one base away, this may be a read error. This entry comes from a study of neurological immune-mediated disorders. Study-level points and caveats: The study phylogenetically grouped the repertoires of 18 of 34 multiple sclerosis patients into one related-CDR3 cluster, a possible signature.

TCRdb passed the 5' RACE reads through MiXCR, listing each CDR3 protein once. The sample contains 50,000 to 80,000 distinct CDR3 sequences, 3% to 4% of which appear only once. The CDR3 is 13 residues long. The germline V gene encodes CDR1 SGHRS and CDR2 YFSETQ. Between the trimmed V and J ends, which lost 6 bases and 6 bases, there was a span of 16 bases. J is TRBJ2-7 and V is TRBV5-1, with D uncertain. This clonotype was sampled from a man in his forties or fifties with multiple sclerosis. The sample was PBMCs. As DNA, the CDR3 is TGCGCCAGCAACGGACGGATTGAAGGCGAGCAGTACTTC. This gives the protein CASNGRIEGEQYF.